These 9 T cell receptor beta chains came from one sample sequenced in a study of T cell responses to AZD1222 COVID-19 vaccine. TCRdb keeps only in-frame clones here, not all; method: immunoSEQ multiplex PCR. The repertoire includes about 120,000 clones, under 95% of them detected once, and 4% to 6% sits in the top ten. Specimen: peripheral blood, collected 28 days after the second AZD1222 dose. These receptors came from an adult who received the AZD1222 COVID-19 vaccine.

The chain links TRBV10-3 to TRBJ2-5; either TRBD1 or TRBD2 may fit D (5 bases each). This CDR3 spans 14 amino acids. In germline, CDR1 is ENHRY, CDR2 SYGVKD. V lost 4 bases and J lost 5, with 14 bases in between. CDR3 residues: CAISAMGERETQYF. The CDR3 DNA reads as TGTGCCATCAGTGCGATGGGGGAGCGTGAGACCCAGTACTTC.

The rearrangement uses TRBV5-1 and TRBJ2-7; 12 bases line up with TRBD2. Germline values: CDR1 SGHRS, CDR2 YFSETQ. This CDR3 region has 17 residues. Trimming removed 4 bases from V and 0 bases from J; junction bases left unmatched: 8. The CDR3 nucleotides read TGCGCCAGCAGCCTCAGACTAGCGGGAGACCTCTCCTACGAGCAGTACTTC. Amino acid sequence: CASSLRLAGDLSYEQYF. Based on the CDR3 plus reference TRBV5-1 and TRBJ2-7, the full variable domain is KAGVTQTPRYLIKTRGQQVTLSCSPISGHRSVSWYQQTPGQGLQFLFEYFSETQRNKGNFPGRFSGRQFSNSRSEMNVSTLELGDSALYLCASSLRLAGDLSYEQYFGPGTRLTVT.

The chain joins TRBV15 to TRBJ1-4, with TRBD1 as a possible D gene (6 bases). V lost 0 bases, J lost 8 bases, and 16 bases lay in between. The CDR3 runs to 16 residues. Per germline, CDR1 LNHNV and CDR2 YYDKDF (reference sequence). CDR3 bases: TGTGCCACCAGCAGAGATCTTCCAGGGGTTGGCGAAAAACTGTTTTTT. The encoded protein is CATSRDLPGVGEKLFF. The full variable domain, completed using reference TRBV15 and TRBJ1-4, is DAMVIQNPRYQVTQFGKPVTLSCSQTLNHNVMYWYQQKSSQAPKLLFHYYDKDFNNEADTPDNFQSRRPNTSFCFLDIRSPGLGDTAMYLCATSRDLPGVGEKLFFGSGTQLSVL.

V is TRBV11-2 and J is TRBJ2-7; the D gene is possibly TRBD2 (5 bases). Germline assignment: CDR1 SGHAT and CDR2 FQNNGV. The CDR3 extends over 13 amino acids. Trimming took off 6 bases at V and 0 bases at J, with 9 bases between the two ends. The CDR3 sequence: CASRGSSSYEQYF. The CDR3, as DNA: TGTGCCAGCAGGGGGAGTAGCTCCTACGAGCAGTACTTC. Full variable domain (missing parts from reference TRBV11-2 and TRBJ2-7): EAGVAQSPRYKIIEKRQSVAFWCNPISGHATLYWYQQILGQGPKLLIQFQNNGVVDDSQLPKDRFSAERLKGVDSTLKIQPAKLEDSAVYLCASRGSSSYEQYFGPGTRLTVT.

This clone was counted once. The chain employs TRBV11-2 and TRBJ2-7, with D tentatively TRBD1 (6 bases). V gave up 1 base and J gave up 0 bases, with 10 bases separating them. CDR3 length: 15 amino acids. Germline values: CDR1 SGHAT, CDR2 FQNNGV. In DNA form, the CDR3 reads TGTGCCAGCAGCTTAGCAGGGGTTATCTCCTACGAGCAGTACTTC. Protein: CASSLAGVISYEQYF.

The CDR3: CASSIRNSGNQETQYF. CDR3 nucleotide sequence: TGTGCCAGTAGTATTCGGAATAGCGGGAACCAAGAGACCCAGTACTTC. The chain carries TRBV19 and TRBJ2-5; 8 bases match TRBD2. Germline V gene lookup returns CDR1 LNHDA and CDR2 SQIVND (reference sequence). Trimming took 3 bases from V and 0 from J; bases not matched to a gene: 6. This CDR3 contains 16 residues.

The chain couples TRBV5-1 to TRBJ1-2; D gene unclear. Germline values: CDR1 SGHRS, CDR2 YFSETQ. V was pared by 5 bases and J by 2 bases, with 25 bases between. This CDR3 region has 18 residues. CDR3 region: CASRQLKAGSYTNYGYTF. The CDR3 nucleotides are TGCGCCAGCAGACAACTCAAGGCGGGGTCGTATACCAACTATGGCTACACCTTC.

The chain carries TRBV23-1 and TRBJ1-5, with D uncertain. TRBV23-1 is placed among ORFs of uncertain function. Trimming took 0 bases from V and 4 from J, leaving 13 bases between them. This CDR3 has 16 residues. The CDR3 reads CASSQSFGRVNQPQHF. The CDR3 nucleotides read TGCGCCAGCAGTCAATCGTTTGGAAGGGTAAATCAGCCCCAGCATTTT.

The V and J genes are TRBV5-4 and TRBJ2-3; 13 bases align to TRBD2. The V segment lost 1 base and the J segment 2 bases; nucleotides outside the gene matches: 13. The germline V gene encodes CDR1 SGHNT and CDR2 YYREEE (reference sequence). This CDR3 is 20 amino acids long. Here the CDR3 DNA reads TGTGCCAGCAGCTTGACTAGCGGGGGGGCGAGAGCGCGATCCACAGATACGCAGTATTTT. The encoded protein is CASSLTSGGARARSTDTQYF.